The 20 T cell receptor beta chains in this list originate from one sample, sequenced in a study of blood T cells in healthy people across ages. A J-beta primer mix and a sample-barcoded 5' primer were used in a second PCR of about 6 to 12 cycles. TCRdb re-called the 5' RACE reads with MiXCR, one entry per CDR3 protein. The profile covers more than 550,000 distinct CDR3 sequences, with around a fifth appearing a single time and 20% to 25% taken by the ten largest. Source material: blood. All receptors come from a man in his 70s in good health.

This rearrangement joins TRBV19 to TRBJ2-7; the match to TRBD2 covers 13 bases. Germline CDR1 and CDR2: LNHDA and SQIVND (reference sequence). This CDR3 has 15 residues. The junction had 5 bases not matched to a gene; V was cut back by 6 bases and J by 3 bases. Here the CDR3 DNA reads TGTGCCAGTAGCCCGACTAGCGGGGGGCGCTACGAGCAGTACTTC. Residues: CASSPTSGGRYEQYF.

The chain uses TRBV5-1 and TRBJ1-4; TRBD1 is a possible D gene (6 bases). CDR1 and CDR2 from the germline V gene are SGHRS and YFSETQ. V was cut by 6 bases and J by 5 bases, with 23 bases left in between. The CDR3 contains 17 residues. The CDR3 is CASNVGPGPGENEKLFF. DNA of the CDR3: TGCGCCAGCAACGTTGGGCCCGGCCCAGGGGAAAATGAAAAACTGTTTTTT.

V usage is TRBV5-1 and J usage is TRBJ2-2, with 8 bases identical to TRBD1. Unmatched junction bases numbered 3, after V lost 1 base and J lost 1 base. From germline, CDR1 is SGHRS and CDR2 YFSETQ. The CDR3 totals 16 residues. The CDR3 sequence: CASSLTGTGNTGELFF. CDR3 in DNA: TGCGCCAGCAGCTTGACCGGGACAGGGAACACCGGGGAGCTGTTTTTT.

CDR3 in DNA: TGCAGTGCTATGCCACCGGGGGCTAGCTCCTACGAGCAGTACGTC. Translation gives CSAMPPGASSYEQYV. This rearrangement joins TRBV20-1 to TRBJ2-7; D is perhaps TRBD1 or TRBD2 (6 bases each). Germline lookup yields CDR1 DFQATT and CDR2 SNEGSKA (reference sequence). The ends were cut back, 4 bases at V and 0 bases at J, with 16 bases in the middle. The CDR3 is 15 amino acids.

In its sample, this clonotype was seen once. The CDR3 loop is CASSVTGTVTDTQYF. In DNA, the CDR3 is TGTGCCAGCAGCGTAACCGGGACAGTCACAGATACGCAGTATTTT. This rearrangement joins TRBV11-2 to TRBJ2-3; 7 bases line up with TRBD1. Germline V CDR1 and CDR2: SGHAT, FQNNGV. J gave up 2 bases and V 5 bases, and 7 bases lay outside the gene matches. This CDR3 contains 15 residues.

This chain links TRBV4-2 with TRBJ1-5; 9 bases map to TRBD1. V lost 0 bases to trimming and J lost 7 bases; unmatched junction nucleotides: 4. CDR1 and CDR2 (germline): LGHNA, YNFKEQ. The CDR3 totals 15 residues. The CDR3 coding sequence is TGTGCCAGCAGCCAAGAGGACAGGGGCGTGCAGCCCCAGCATTTT. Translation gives CASSQEDRGVQPQHF.

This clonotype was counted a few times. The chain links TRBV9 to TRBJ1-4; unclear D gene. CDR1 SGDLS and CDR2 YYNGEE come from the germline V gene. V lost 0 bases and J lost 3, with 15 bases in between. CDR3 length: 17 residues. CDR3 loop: CASSVGPAGRANEKLFF. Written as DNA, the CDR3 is TGTGCCAGCAGCGTAGGCCCGGCAGGACGGGCTAATGAAAAACTGTTTTTT.

CDR3 coding DNA: TGTGCCAGCAGCTTAGCGGGGGTCCTCAATGAGCAGTTCTTC. Amino acids: CASSLAGVLNEQFF. The chain recombines TRBV11-2 with TRBJ2-1; D is possibly TRBD2 (6 bases). With 1 base removed from V and 6 bases from J, the gap between germline ends came to 10 bases. The CDR3 contains 14 residues. Germline V CDR1 and CDR2: SGHAT, FQNNGV.

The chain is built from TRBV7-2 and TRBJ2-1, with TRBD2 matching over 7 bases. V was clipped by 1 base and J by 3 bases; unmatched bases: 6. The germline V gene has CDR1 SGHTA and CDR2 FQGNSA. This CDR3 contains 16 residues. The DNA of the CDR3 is TGTGCCAGCAGCTTAGTGGCGGGAGCAGGCTACAATGAGCAGTTCTTC. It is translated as CASSLVAGAGYNEQFF. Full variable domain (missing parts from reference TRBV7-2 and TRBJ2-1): GAGVSQSPSNKVTEKGKDVELRCDPISGHTALYWYRQSLGQGLEFLIYFQGNSAPDKSGLPSDRFSAERTGGSVSTLTIQRTQQEDSAVYLCASSLVAGAGYNEQFFGPGTRLTVL.

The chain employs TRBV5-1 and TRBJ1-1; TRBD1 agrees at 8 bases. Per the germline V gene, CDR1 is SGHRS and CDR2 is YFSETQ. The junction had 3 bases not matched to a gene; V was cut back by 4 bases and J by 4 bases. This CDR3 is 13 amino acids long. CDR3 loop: CASSQTGATEAFF. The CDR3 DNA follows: TGCGCCAGCAGCCAGACAGGGGCCACTGAAGCTTTCTTT.

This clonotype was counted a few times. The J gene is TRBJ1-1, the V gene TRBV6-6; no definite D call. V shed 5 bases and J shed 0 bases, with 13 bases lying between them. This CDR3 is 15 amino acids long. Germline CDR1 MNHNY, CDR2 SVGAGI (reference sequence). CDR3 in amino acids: CASSPGGLMNTEAFF. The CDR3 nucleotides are TGTGCCAGCAGTCCGGGAGGGTTAATGAACACTGAAGCTTTCTTT.

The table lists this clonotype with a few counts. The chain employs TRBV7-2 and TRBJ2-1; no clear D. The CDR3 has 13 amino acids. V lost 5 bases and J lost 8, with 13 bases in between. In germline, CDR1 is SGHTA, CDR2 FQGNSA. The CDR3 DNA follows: TGTGCCAGCAGCCCCAGTGTAGGATATGAGCAGTTCTTC. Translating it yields CASSPSVGYEQFF.

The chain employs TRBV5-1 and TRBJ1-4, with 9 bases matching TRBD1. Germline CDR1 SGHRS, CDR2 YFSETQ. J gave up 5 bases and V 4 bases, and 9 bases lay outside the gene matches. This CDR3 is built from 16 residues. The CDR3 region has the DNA TGCGCCAGCAGCCTGGGACAGGGACTTACAAATGAAAAACTGTTTTTT. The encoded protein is CASSLGQGLTNEKLFF.

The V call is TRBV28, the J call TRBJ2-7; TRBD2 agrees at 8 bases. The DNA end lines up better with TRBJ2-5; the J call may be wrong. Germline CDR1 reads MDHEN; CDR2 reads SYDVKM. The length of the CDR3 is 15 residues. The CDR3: CASSLAGGAWETQYF. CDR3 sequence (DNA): TGTGCCAGCAGTTTGGCGGGGGGCGCGTGGGAGACCCAGTACTTC.

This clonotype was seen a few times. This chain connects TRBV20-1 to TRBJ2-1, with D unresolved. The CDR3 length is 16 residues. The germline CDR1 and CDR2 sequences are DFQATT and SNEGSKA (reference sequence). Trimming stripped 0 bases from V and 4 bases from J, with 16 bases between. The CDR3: CSARDFEGRRYNEQFF. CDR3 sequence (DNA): TGCAGTGCTAGAGATTTTGAAGGGCGAAGATACAATGAGCAGTTCTTC.

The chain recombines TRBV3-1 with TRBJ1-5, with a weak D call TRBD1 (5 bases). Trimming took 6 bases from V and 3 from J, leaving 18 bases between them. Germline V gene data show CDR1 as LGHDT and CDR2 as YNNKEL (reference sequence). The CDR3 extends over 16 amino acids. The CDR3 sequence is CASSRGTGRNNQPQHF. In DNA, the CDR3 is TGTGCCAGCAGTCGGGGGACTGGAAGGAACAATCAGCCCCAGCATTTT.

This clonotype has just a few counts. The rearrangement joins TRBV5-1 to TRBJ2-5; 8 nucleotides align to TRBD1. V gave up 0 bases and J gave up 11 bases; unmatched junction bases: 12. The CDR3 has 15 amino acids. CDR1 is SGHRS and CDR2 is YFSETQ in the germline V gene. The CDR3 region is CASSLVTGGIVEQYF. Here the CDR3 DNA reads TGCGCCAGCAGCTTGGTTACAGGGGGGATTGTGGAGCAGTACTTC. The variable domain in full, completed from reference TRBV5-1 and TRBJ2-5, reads KAGVTQTPRYLIKTRGQQVTLSCSPISGHRSVSWYQQTPGQGLQFLFEYFSETQRNKGNFPGRFSGRQFSNSRSEMNVSTLELGDSALYLCASSLVTGGIVEQYFGPGTRLLVL.

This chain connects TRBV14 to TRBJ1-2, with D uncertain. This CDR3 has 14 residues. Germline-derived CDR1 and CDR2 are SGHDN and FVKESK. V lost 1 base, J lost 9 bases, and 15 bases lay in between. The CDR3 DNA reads TGTGCCAGCAGCCAAGCCAACCAACTAAGTCGCTACACCTTC. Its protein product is CASSQANQLSRYTF.

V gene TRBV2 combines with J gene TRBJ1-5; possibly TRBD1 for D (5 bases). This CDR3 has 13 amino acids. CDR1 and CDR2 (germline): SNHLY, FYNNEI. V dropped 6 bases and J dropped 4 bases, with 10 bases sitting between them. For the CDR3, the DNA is TGTGCCAGCAGGAAGACAGTTAATCAGCCCCAGCATTTT. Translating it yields CASRKTVNQPQHF.

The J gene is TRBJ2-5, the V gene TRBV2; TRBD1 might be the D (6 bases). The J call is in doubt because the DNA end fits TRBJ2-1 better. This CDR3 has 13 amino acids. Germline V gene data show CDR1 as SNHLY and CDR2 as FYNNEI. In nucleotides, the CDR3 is TGTGCCAGCGCAAAAGAGGGGGTTGATGAGCAGTTCTTC. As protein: CASAKEGVDEQFF.